Here is one TCR beta chain with its context. Its antigen remains unidentified. CD8+ and CD4+ blood T cells underwent TCR beta sequencing. This entry is derived from a study of CD8 T cells in Susac syndrome. V lost 2 bases and J 7 bases, leaving 11 bases between the germline ends. Germline CDR1 and CDR2: SGHTA and FQGTGA. The CDR3 spans 13 residues. Study-wide points: The study's TCR sequencing and HLA analysis drew on a certain number of individuals. That number was acknowledged as relatively small.

After extraction with the RNeasy kit, about 0.5 to 1 ug of the RNA was reverse transcribed using random hexamers. Multiplex immunoSEQ PCR targeted 54 Vbeta and 13 Jbeta TCR beta segments. Via MiXCR, TCRdb re-called the immunoSEQ multiplex PCR reads, giving one row per CDR3 protein. The table has under 200,000 distinct CDR3 sequences, 90% to 95% seen once; the top ten hold approximately 0.098%. The sample was CD4+ T cells from PBMCs. The rearrangement links TRBV7-3 to TRBJ1-1; unclear D gene. This clonotype originated in a human donor in good health. CDR3 DNA sequence: TGTGCCAGCAGCTTAGTTCATGGCGGTGAAGCTTTCTTT. Protein product: CASSLVHGGEAFF.